This section outlines one T cell receptor beta chain sequence together with its context. The antigen remains unidentified. Time point: blood 4 weeks post-SBRT, at nephrectomy. Treatment described: 15 Gy SBRT to primary tumor, nephrectomy 4 weeks later. Nephrectomy followed 15 Gy stereotactic body radiation by 4 weeks. The repertoire was sequenced with immunoSEQ multiplex PCR; TCRdb's copy has only in-frame clones and lacks some. Of approximately 150,000 clones listed, around 88% were seen once; the top ten hold around 17%. Trimming took 4 bases from V and 3 from J, leaving 10 bases between them. Germline-derived CDR1 and CDR2 are MDHEN and SYDVKM. The CDR3 extends over 13 amino acids. The entry originates in a study of radiation and T cells in renal cell carcinoma. Overall study results and limits: Pretreatment tumor biopsies were lacking, so baseline clonotypes are unknown.

This TCR derives from a woman between 45 and 65 years old with renal cell carcinoma. This chain joins TRBV28 and TRBJ2-7, with D possibly TRBD1 on 6 matching bases. Here the sequenced sample was blood, taken from a patient whose treatment included radiotherapy and nephrectomy. The CDR3 nucleotides read TGTGCCAGCAGTTCAACAGGGAACTACGAGCAGTACTTC. Its protein is CASSSTGNYEQYF.